Here is one TCR beta chain with its context. A few counts support this clonotype. No antigen is known for it. No much larger clone is present one base from it, and per-base qualities are unavailable. Preparation of the library involved 5' RACE. Data came from an Illumina HiSeq 2500. A second PCR of roughly 7 to 11 cycles was run with a J-beta primer mix and a sample-barcoded 5' primer. A unique molecular identifier was introduced onto each TCR beta cDNA molecule by a template-switch 5' adaptor carrying 12 random nucleotides. At least 2.5 million CDR3-containing paired-end reads were obtained from each sample. First-strand cDNA was synthesized from all RNA with the Mint cDNA synthesis kit, primed by a TRBC-specific oligonucleotide. Following uracil-DNA glycosylase treatment, all cDNA underwent a first 18-cycle PCR with the universal primers M1SS and BC2_uni_R. From the authors' description of their analysis: For normalization, 1 million high-quality reads, each with a distinct molecular identifier, were randomly selected from each sample. Instead of being binned into consensus sequences, reads with shared molecular identifiers were discarded. MiTCR, set to a Q25 quality threshold and the strictest error-elimination algorithm, was used for CDR3 identification, clonotype clustering and error correction. A nonparametric unseen species model with Euler transformation was used to estimate lower-bound total TCR beta diversity. Clones were called with MiXCR by TCRdb after fastp trimmed the public reads at Q25, and only in-frame beta chains were retained. CDR3 protein duplicates are merged, each entry listing the most common genes and DNA. TCRdb's processing, not the authors', yielded these V and J calls. This sample holds about 1.8 million distinct CDR3 sequences; roughly 49% were observed only once. The ten largest account for less than 2.5% of the sample.

The CDR3 runs 17 amino acids, cysteine and phenylalanine included. This entry keeps only the CDR3 DNA: 51 bases, framed from base 1. V is pared back by 1 base and J by 3 bases, with 19 bases lying between the germline termini. Reading the germline V gene gives CDR1 MNHEY and CDR2 SVGAGI. These data belong to a study of blood T cells in healthy people across ages (dated by TCRdb to about 2015). About the full investigation: In model experiments, roughly one uniquely barcoded TCR beta cDNA molecule per two T cells was captured by template switching. Age-related changes in TCR beta repertoire diversity were measured in the study by deep sequencing normalized with unique cDNA molecular identifiers. The donors were split into four age groups: young (average roughly 15 years), middle-aged (roughly 39), aged (62) and long-lived (approximately 80). To avoid experimental bias, donors of different ages were randomly spread across the sequencing lanes. Two additional independent replicas of 1 million unique cDNA reads from the same blood draw were analyzed for two donors (one aged 18 to 30 and one aged 80 or older). Overall study outcomes, separate from this receptor: The percentage of naive T cells measured by flow cytometry correlated strongly with observed TCR beta diversity. Because profiling used bulk unsorted PBMCs, naive and antigen-experienced compartments could not be compared conclusively. Because donor CMV infection status was unknown, age-related changes in expanded clonotypes were potentially confounded. Observed TCR beta diversity per million T cells fell roughly linearly with age, and a significant reduction was already apparent by age roughly 40. Estimates of total diversity based on one million sequenced T cells were considered lower bounds and underestimates. The long-lived group showed more naive CD4+ T cells, fewer expanded clones and increased TCR diversity than the aged group, suggesting age selection.

Systemically healthy Caucasian individuals from Russia, approximately 39 in total and aged about 6 to 90 years, were included as donors. Each donor gave roughly 11 milliliters of peripheral blood, drawn into EDTA-treated Vacutainer tubes. Ficoll-Paque density-gradient centrifugation was used to isolate PBMCs, with at least 6.5 million per sample. Total RNA was extracted from PBMCs with Trizol reagent, with at least 6 micrograms obtained per sample. The percentages of naive CD45RAhigh/CD27high T cells were determined by flow cytometry on a PBMC aliquot from every donor. The TCR was taken from a woman aged 35 to 49 in good health. Sequencing input: blood. This receptor chain uses TRBV6-5 and TRBJ2-7; TRBD1 could be the D gene, as 6 bases match. The CDR3 reads CASSYFGTLGTHYEQYF. The sequenced DNA is TGTGCCAGCAGTTACTTCGGGACACTTGGTACTCACTACGAGCAGTACTTC.